The clone carrying this T cell receptor (beta chain) was observed many times. From germline, CDR1 is GTSNPN and CDR2 SVGIG (reference sequence). V dropped 3 bases and J dropped 4; count of bases not matched to a gene: 5. The CDR3 length is 14 residues. The source of the sample is a study of early T cells in non-severe SARS-CoV-2 infection. TCRdb re-analysed the 5' RACE reads in MiXCR, keeping a single row per CDR3 protein. The sample has under 30,000 distinct CDR3 sequences, 4.5% seen once; the top ten hold 5.5% to 7.5%. The chain combines TRBV30 with TRBJ1-5; TRBD1 aligns across 8 bases. Sequenced: whole blood. The origin of this receptor is an adult who was a healthcare worker with PCR-confirmed SARS-CoV-2 infection or an uninfected control (not recorded which). The DNA for the CDR3 is TGTGCCTGGAGACAGGGGGGTCCTAATCAGCCCCAGCATTTT. It is translated as CAWRQGGPNQPQHF.